These 27 T cell receptor beta chains share one sample of origin, sequenced in a study of T cells in localized non-small cell lung cancer. Clones were sequenced by immunoSEQ multiplex PCR, and TCRdb holds only the in-frame ones, with some missing. The data show about 23,000 clones, roughly nine tenths seen once. This sample comprised peripheral blood, obtained before any cancer treatment. Receptor source: a male donor aged 60 or over with stage I lung adenocarcinoma.

This chain connects TRBV5-6 to TRBJ1-5, with D unresolved. The CDR3 consists of 14 residues. The germline V gene has CDR1 SGHDT and CDR2 YYEEEE. The germline V and J ends were trimmed by 0 bases and 4 bases, with 8 bases remaining between them. Written as DNA, the CDR3 is TGTGCCAGCAGCTTGGGATCGAGGAATCAGCCCCAGCATTTT. This gives the protein CASSLGSRNQPQHF.

The V call is TRBV6-1, the J call TRBJ2-5; D gene uncertain. The V gene lost 2 bases and the J gene lost 4 bases, with 11 bases spanning the gap. Germline assignment: CDR1 MNHNS and CDR2 SASEGT. This CDR3 is 14 amino acids long. CDR3 bases: TGTGCCAGCAGTGAAAGGACGACCGGAGAGACCCAGTACTTC. Its protein is CASSERTTGETQYF.

This clone showed up just once. The chain has TRBV11-3 and TRBJ2-2; 9 bases fit TRBD1. The V gene's germline CDR1 is SGHNT and CDR2 YENEEA. After removal of 4 bases from V and 3 bases from J, the junction contained 6 bases not matched to a gene. This CDR3 spans 16 amino acids. DNA of the CDR3: TGTGCCAGCAGCTGGGGACAGGGCAAAGACACCGGGGAGCTGTTTTTT. It encodes CASSWGQGKDTGELFF.

The chain couples TRBV19 to TRBJ2-2, with unresolved D. This CDR3 region has 14 residues. The germline V gene encodes CDR1 LNHDA and CDR2 SQIVND (reference sequence). The V end lost 3 bases, the J end lost 1 base, and 6 bases lay between the germline ends. CDR3: CASSMAVNTGELFF. The DNA for the CDR3 is TGTGCCAGTAGTATGGCGGTGAACACCGGGGAGCTGTTTTTT.

V and J are TRBV7-9 and TRBJ1-4, with D maybe TRBD1 (5 bases). Germline-derived CDR1 and CDR2 are SEHNR and FQNEAQ (reference sequence). The CDR3 is made up of 15 amino acids. The germline V and J ends were trimmed by 4 bases and 4 bases, with 13 bases remaining between them. CDR3 DNA: TGTGCCAGCAGCTCGCAGGGCCTTAATAATGAAAAACTGTTTTTT. Translation: CASSSQGLNNEKLFF.

This chain connects TRBV19 to TRBJ1-2, with 7 bases that match TRBD1. CDR1 is LNHDA, CDR2 SQIVND, per germline (reference sequence). CDR3 length: 11 residues. The junction had 5 bases not matched to a gene; V was cut back by 10 bases and J by 6 bases. The CDR3 DNA follows: TGTGCCATAGGGGGCATGGATGGCTACACCTTC. Translated, it gives CAIGGMDGYTF.

The CDR3 reads CASSSKDDPTYEQYF. The CDR3 DNA is TGTGCCAGTAGTTCAAAGGACGATCCCACCTACGAGCAGTACTTC. The V call is TRBV19, the J call TRBJ2-7; unclear D gene. The CDR3 runs to 15 residues. Germline values: CDR1 LNHDA, CDR2 SQIVND (reference sequence). Between the trimmed V and J ends, which lost 5 bases and 2 bases, there was a span of 16 bases.

About this clone itself: The same CDR3 can be traced to other DNA sequences in this sample. The rearrangement uses TRBV2 and TRBJ2-3; the match to TRBD2 covers 11 bases. V trimming: 3 bases; J trimming: 0 bases; junction bases outside the gene matches: 5. The germline V gene has CDR1 SNHLY and CDR2 FYNNEI. This CDR3 contains 17 residues. As DNA, the CDR3 is TGTGCCAGCAGTGATAGCGGGGGGGGTCGGAGCACAGATACGCAGTATTTT. Protein: CASSDSGGGRSTDTQYF.

The chain links TRBV5-1 to TRBJ1-4; no definite D call. V was shortened by 6 bases and J by 1 base, with 7 bases between the two germline ends. There are 13 residues in the CDR3. CDR1 is SGHRS and CDR2 is YFSETQ in the germline V gene. The CDR3 sequence is CASKRGTNEKLFF. The CDR3 coding sequence is TGCGCCAGCAAGCGCGGAACTAATGAAAAACTGTTTTTT.

The chain joins TRBV28 to TRBJ1-5, with 8 positions matching TRBD1. The CDR3 is made up of 15 amino acids. Germline lookup yields CDR1 MDHEN and CDR2 SYDVKM. V shed 3 bases and J 2 bases; nucleotides not matched to a gene: 3. CDR3 nucleotides: TGTGCCAGCAGTTTCTCAGGGGGCGGCAATCAGCCCCAGCATTTT. Translation gives CASSFSGGGNQPQHF.

This chain links TRBV28 with TRBJ2-7; D is perhaps TRBD1 or TRBD2 (5 bases each). V was shortened by 2 bases and J by 0 bases, with 17 bases between the two germline ends. Germline assignment: CDR1 MDHEN and CDR2 SYDVKM. This CDR3 spans 17 amino acids. The CDR3, as DNA: TGTGCCAGCAGTTTAACCTCCGGGACGGCGAGCTCCTACGAGCAGTACTTC. Its translation is CASSLTSGTASSYEQYF.

The chain links TRBV9 to TRBJ2-2; maybe TRBD2 (7 bases). The V and J ends lost 0 bases and 3 bases respectively, with 18 bases between them. Germline CDR1 reads SGDLS; CDR2 reads YYNGEE. The CDR3 is made up of 18 amino acids. The CDR3 sequence: CASSVGPGGLLDTGELFF. The CDR3 region has the DNA TGTGCCAGCAGCGTAGGACCCGGGGGGCTGCTTGACACCGGGGAGCTGTTTTTT.

This clone has just a few counts. Mismatch with germline at one junction end may stem from a read error. The chain joins TRBV6-1 to TRBJ1-2, with 9 positions matching TRBD1. CDR1 is MNHNS, CDR2 SASEGT, per germline. CDR3 length: 15 amino acids. This chain's CDR3 is CAISDPDRGSYGYTF. The CDR3 DNA is TGTGCCATCAGTGACCCCGACAGGGGGTCGTATGGCTACACCTTC.

This clone showed up just once. This sequence joins TRBV5-1 and TRBJ1-1; D not certain. Germline V gene lookup returns CDR1 SGHRS and CDR2 YFSETQ. The CDR3 runs to 13 residues. Trimming removed 1 base at V and 3 bases at J, with 7 bases between. The CDR3 protein is CASSLNSYTEAFF. The CDR3 bases are TGCGCCAGCAGCTTGAACAGTTACACTGAAGCTTTCTTT.

This clone was seen once. V is TRBV7-9 and J is TRBJ1-1, with D maybe TRBD1 (5 bases). The CDR3 has 17 amino acids. CDR1 is SEHNR, CDR2 FQNEAQ, per germline (reference sequence). Trimming took off 0 bases at V and 1 base at J, with 15 bases between the two ends. The chain's CDR3 is CASSLAGRARENTEAFF. CDR3 sequence (DNA): TGTGCCAGCAGCTTAGCAGGGCGGGCCAGGGAGAACACTGAAGCTTTCTTT.

Written as DNA, the CDR3 is TGTGCCTGGAGTGTAATAGGGAACTATGGCTACACCTTC. It encodes CAWSVIGNYGYTF. The rearrangement uses TRBV30 and TRBJ1-2, with D uncertain. From germline, CDR1 is GTSNPN and CDR2 SVGIG (reference sequence). The length of the CDR3 is 13 residues. Trimming took 0 bases from V and 2 from J, leaving 7 bases between them.

This chain links TRBV7-8 with TRBJ2-1; 9 bases match TRBD2. J lost 3 bases, V lost 3 bases, and 9 bases had no gene match. Germline CDR1 is SGHVS and CDR2 is FQNEAQ. This CDR3 contains 17 residues. CDR3 nucleotides: TGTGCCAGCAGCTTCGGCAGCGGGAGGCCGGGCTACAATGAGCAGTTCTTC. This encodes CASSFGSGRPGYNEQFF.

This clone showed up just once. The chain has TRBV30 and TRBJ2-1; no clear D gene. V was trimmed by 4 bases and J by 3 bases, leaving 13 bases between them. This CDR3 has 14 amino acids. Germline CDR1 reads GTSNPN; CDR2 reads SVGIG (reference sequence). The CDR3 bases are TGTGCCTGGAATACCAGGATAAGCTACAATGAGCAGTTCTTC. It specifies CAWNTRISYNEQFF.

The chain carries TRBV7-3 and TRBJ2-2; perhaps TRBD2 as D (6 bases). Germline values: CDR1 SGHTA, CDR2 FQGTGA. Trimming removed 3 bases from V and 4 bases from J, with 12 bases in between. The CDR3 sequence is 15 residues long. The CDR3 reads CASSFGGGGTGELFF. CDR3 nucleotide sequence: TGTGCCAGCAGCTTCGGGGGTGGAGGCACCGGGGAGCTGTTTTTT.

V usage is TRBV2 and J usage is TRBJ2-2, with a tentative D call TRBD1 (5 bases). V was trimmed by 8 bases and J by 2 bases, leaving 15 bases between them. The CDR3 is 15 residues long. Germline V CDR1 and CDR2: SNHLY, FYNNEI. The CDR3 region is CASSLGVDNTGELFF. The CDR3 DNA reads TGTGCCAGCTCCCTAGGGGTAGATAACACCGGGGAGCTGTTTTTT. Using reference TRBV2 and TRBJ2-2 for the parts outside the CDR3, the full variable domain is EPEVTQTPSHQVTQMGQEVILRCVPISNHLYFYWYRQILGQKVEFLVSFYNNEISEKSEIFDDQFSVERPDGSNFTLKIRSTKLEDSAMYFCASSLGVDNTGELFFGEGSRLTVL.

V and J are TRBV30 and TRBJ1-1, with D perhaps matching TRBD1 (6 bases). The germline CDR1 and CDR2 sequences are GTSNPN and SVGIG (reference sequence). The CDR3 covers 10 residues. CDR3 coding DNA: TGTGCTTTTGGAGGGGGTTCGGCTTTCTTT. It translates to CAFGGGSAFF. The full variable domain, its missing parts supplied by reference TRBV30 and TRBJ1-1, is SQTIHQWPATLVQPVGSPLSLECTVEGTSNPNLYWYRQAAGRGLQLLFYSVGIGQISSEVPQNLSASRPQDRQFILSSKKLLLSDSGFYLCAFGGGSAFFGQGTRLTVV.

The chain links TRBV7-9 to TRBJ1-2; possible D gene TRBD1, 5 bases. V lost 3 bases, J lost 7 bases, and 27 bases lay in between. Germline V lookup: CDR1 SEHNR, CDR2 FQNEAQ (reference sequence). The CDR3 has 18 amino acids. This chain's CDR3 is CASSFASVGLQGSSGYTF. CDR3 DNA: TGTGCCAGCAGCTTCGCGTCGGTTGGTTTGCAGGGAAGTTCTGGCTACACCTTC.

The genes are TRBV7-8 and TRBJ2-5; D gene ambiguous. V gave up 5 bases and J gave up 1 base, with 2 bases separating them. CDR3 size: 11 residues. Germline V gene sequence: CDR1 SGHVS, CDR2 FQNEAQ. CDR3: CASSLQETQYF. CDR3 DNA: TGTGCCAGCAGCCTCCAAGAGACCCAGTACTTC. The whole variable domain, remainder taken from reference TRBV7-8 and TRBJ2-5, is GAGVSQSPRYKVAKRGQDVALRCDPISGHVSLFWYQQALGQGPEFLTYFQNEAQLDKSGLPSDRFFAERPEGSVSTLKIQRTQQEDSAVYLCASSLQETQYFGPGTRLLVL.

This clone was counted a few times. The chain joins TRBV19 to TRBJ1-5; tentatively, D is TRBD1 (5 bases). V was cut by 7 bases and J by 2 bases, with 15 bases left in between. CDR1 and CDR2 (germline): LNHDA, SQIVND (reference sequence). This CDR3 is 15 amino acids long. Here the CDR3 reads CASIPQGTGNQPQHF. As DNA, the CDR3 is TGTGCCAGTATCCCTCAGGGCACGGGCAATCAGCCCCAGCATTTT.

V gene TRBV30 combines with J gene TRBJ1-5, with a weak D call TRBD1 (6 bases). The CDR3 has 13 residues. V was trimmed by 1 base and J by 4 bases, leaving 8 bases between them. The V gene's germline CDR1 is GTSNPN and CDR2 SVGIG (reference sequence). CDR3 amino acids: CAWSGTANQPQHF. The CDR3 bases are TGTGCCTGGAGTGGGACAGCTAATCAGCCCCAGCATTTT. The complete variable domain, with remaining parts taken from reference TRBV30 and TRBJ1-5, reads SQTIHQWPATLVQPVGSPLSLECTVEGTSNPNLYWYRQAAGRGLQLLFYSVGIGQISSEVPQNLSASRPQDRQFILSSKKLLLSDSGFYLCAWSGTANQPQHFGDGTRLSIL.

This rearrangement joins TRBV7-9 to TRBJ2-7; either TRBD1 or TRBD2 may supply D (5 bases each). CDR3 length: 14 residues. The V end was cut by 0 bases, the J end by 6 bases, with 12 bases between. The germline CDR1 and CDR2 sequences are SEHNR and FQNEAQ (reference sequence). The CDR3 protein is CASSLALGAAEQYF. The CDR3 coding sequence is TGTGCCAGCAGCTTAGCGCTCGGGGCCGCCGAGCAGTACTTC.

The chain combines TRBV9 with TRBJ2-6; 8 nucleotides agree with TRBD1. The CDR3 is 21 amino acids. From germline, CDR1 is SGDLS and CDR2 YYNGEE. The ends lost 1 base at V and 1 base at J; junction bases unmatched: 16. CDR3 sequence reads: CASSVFGREGQGSSGANVLTF. The CDR3 coding sequence is TGTGCCAGCAGCGTATTCGGGCGGGAAGGACAGGGCTCGTCTGGGGCCAACGTCCTGACTTTC.